The T cell receptor (beta chain) under discussion was sequenced for a study of blood T cell repertoires in COVID-19. The CDR3 length is 20 residues. The V gene end was trimmed by 4 bases and the J gene end by 0 bases; junction bases not matched to a gene: 15. Produced via immunoSEQ multiplex PCR; TCRdb's table is partial and in-frame only. The data hold about 99,000 clones, with 88% observed a single time. This rearrangement joins TRBV23-1 to TRBJ1-5, with 10 bases matching TRBD1. TRBV23-1 is labeled an ORF, and its function is uncertain. Sample: peripheral blood. This receptor was obtained from a man aged 45-60 years with COVID-19, enrolled during active disease. CDR3 DNA sequence: TGCGCCAGCAGTCCGCATCCGGGACAGGGGATCTTATATAGCAATCAGCCCCAGCATTTT. The encoded protein is CASSPHPGQGILYSNQPQHF.